This entry features one T cell receptor beta chain sequence. What this receptor recognizes is not known. No qualities accompany the bases; no much larger clone lies one base away. Trimming removed 4 bases from V and 2 bases from J, leaving 9 bases between the germline ends. From the cysteine through the phenylalanine, the CDR3 covers 12 amino acids. Only the CDR3 region is kept as DNA, spanning 36 bases read in frame from base 1. CDR1 SQVTM and CDR2 ANQGSEA are derived from the germline V gene. This sample stems from a study of cytomegalovirus exposure and HLA in healthy donors (dated by TCRdb to 2016 to 2017). Some background on the complete study: An earlier analysis of 550 to 700 of the donors reported roughly 270 Gb of sequence data and some 120 million unique TCR beta sequences from about 179 million T cells. An early release covering 550 to 650 HLA-typed donors comprised around 300 gigabases of sequencing data and tens of millions of unique TCR sequences. Among the roughly 400 genotyped donors, around 81% belonged to the genetic ancestry cluster associated with self-reported Caucasian donors. Among about 370 genotyped donors of the cohort, an average of approximately 240,000 unique TCR beta nucleotide sequences was sequenced per donor, of which approximately 18% were non-productive. A later analysis re-analyzed previously published TCR beta repertoires from 550 to 700 donors and added high-resolution HLA genotyping to study TCR occurrence patterns. Genome-wide SNP genotypes for about 65% of the 666 donors were used in a later genetic analysis, which treated that subset as a discovery cohort. Rather than using new phenotypic data, the later analysis identified candidate immune exposures from TCR beta sequences and from how often those sequences occurred across donors. A separate validation cohort of some 130 different subjects was used in addition to the roughly 640-subject first cohort. The T cell repertoires of some 670 subjects were profiled by immunosequencing and related to cytomegalovirus serostatus. To predict cytomegalovirus infection status, the study combined high-throughput TCR immunosequencing, statistical association of individual TCRs with disease status, and machine learning. The study was designed to test whether signatures of past pathogen exposure could be identified by cataloging public T cell receptors. Typing coverage differed by locus: A, B, C, DRB1 and DQB1 were typed in about 620-640 donors, DQA1 in 522, DPA1 in 606, and DPB1 in 472. Because of strong linkage in the cohort, a handful of DR-DQ haplotypes were treated as single units for association and clustering. Donor age, sex, ethnicity and CMV serostatus were compiled together with the repertoire data. HLA typing included class I and class II loci at four-digit resolution. All discovery cohort repertoires had been generated using a single sequencing platform. To decide whether each TCR beta V gene segment behaved as functional or pseudogenic, an earlier analysis of some 600 of the donors relied on high-throughput TCR beta sequencing. What the authors observed across the whole study: Across donors, most TCR sequences were observed very rarely, whereas some public TCRs were present in many individuals. A further reported finding was that TCR beta sequences accurately predicted the HLA-A and HLA-B alleles for most subjects in the first cohort. In a later genetic analysis, fewer N-insertions in productive TCRs were reported among donors in an Asian-associated ancestry cluster than the roughly 700-donor mean. A later analysis found that most CMV-associated TCR beta chains appeared HLA-restricted, with HLA associations seemingly driven largely by CMV exposure. Because HLA typing was missing for some donors at each locus, association tests included only the typed subset. Because counts were too low, seventeen rarely observed V segments, including chromosome 9 orphons, were left out of the earlier analysis of some 640 of the donors. In both the original and validation cohorts, the classifier was reported to diagnose cytomegalovirus status with high specificity and sensitivity. Only TCR beta chains were sequenced in this cohort, and the absence of alpha or paired-chain data limited detectable features. Correlated functional status among segregating V segments might be attributable to linkage disequilibrium, but an unknown experimental factor could not be ruled out. The study gave a list of some 150 TCR beta chains associated with cytomegalovirus. In an earlier analysis of 587 of the donors, most TCR beta V segments appeared in productive rearrangements about 87% or about 30% of the time, broadly matching IMGT annotations. The 87-base-pair reads could not distinguish some IMGT-functional V segments, including TRBV6-2 and TRBV6-3, so those segments were excluded. In vitro tests confirmed that a few of the cytomegalovirus-associated TCR beta chains recognize cytomegalovirus antigens. It was suggested by the authors that the approach could potentially be generalized to other disease states and immunological phenotypes. In a later analysis, HLA-associated TCR beta chains showed more clonal expansion and lower generation probabilities than non-associated chains that were equally common. Several of the top co-occurrence clusters appeared to be linked to parvovirus B19, influenza, CMV and Epstein-Barr virus, according to a later analysis. CMV serostatus was the only immune exposure information available for the cohort. According to a later analysis, TCR association rates differed among HLA loci, with DRB1 alleles showing the most associated TCRs and HLA-C alleles showing the fewest. Specific HLA alleles were associated with 15,000 to 20,000 TCR beta sequences at a false discovery rate of 0.05 in a later analysis. A cluster of highly shared sequence variants was judged likely to represent a technical artifact of the sequencing pipeline. Roughly uniform sequencing depth across donors was assumed in presence/absence analyses, although this assumption may not hold. An association between a missense DCLRE1C variant and V-gene and J-gene trimming of TCR beta chains was found in a later genetic analysis and replicated in an independent cohort. Strong co-occurrence of HLA alleles, especially DR and DQ, made assigning TCR associations to individual alleles difficult.

The cohort comprised 550 to 700 healthy bone marrow donors. At the time of sampling, all cohort members were nominally healthy, though unrecorded immune exposures were likely present. The donor tested CMV seropositive and was one of the 289 seropositive cohort members. Each donor provided a peripheral blood sample, and peripheral blood mononuclear cells were used for TCR beta sequencing. Genomic DNA extraction from the blood cell samples was performed with the Qiagen DNeasy Blood Extraction Kit. The library was produced with the immunoSEQ multiplex PCR assay. For the multiplex PCR, a mixture combining 60 forward primers for TCR Vbeta segments and 13 reverse primers for TCR Jbeta segments was used. The CDR3 region of rearranged TCR beta genes was amplified from genomic DNA with a multiplex PCR assay. The Illumina HiSeq System was used to sequence the amplified TCR beta libraries as 87-base-pair reads. In the paper's pipeline: Across the 640 or so repertoires, a later analysis counted roughly 84 million unique TCR beta chains, some 11 million of which were shared by at least two donors. Raw reads were error-corrected and collapsed into unique sequences with a nearest-neighbor algorithm that merged closely related sequences to remove PCR and sequencing errors. V, D and J gene segments were assigned by aligning CDR3 sequences to IMGT reference sequences. For a sequence to be retained, a match of at least six nucleotides to both a V gene segment and a J gene segment was required. Rearrangements were called productive when the CDR3 lacked stop codons and stayed in frame with V and J; all others were non-productive. Following IMGT convention, CDR3 was defined as the stretch from the second conserved V-encoded cysteine to the conserved J-encoded phenylalanine. The earlier analysis of some 540 of the donors excluded any sequence lacking an unambiguous match to a single V gene segment. An earlier analysis of fewer than 750 of the donors classified V segments as functional when productive rearrangements were above 56.7% and as segregating when the standard deviation between donors was above 5%. A statistical classification framework was built for diagnosing cytomegalovirus status from the catalog of TCR beta chain sequences. In a later analysis, TCR nucleotide sequences were compared against IMGT/GENE-DB human TR gene sequences so that V and J genes could be assigned. A later analysis assigned CDR3 sequences and most-parsimonious VDJ recombination scenarios with the TCRdist pipeline. In a later analysis, every TCR beta chain was defined by the combination of its CDR3 amino acid sequence and its V-gene family, and reads without a unique V-gene family were dropped. To address suspected cross-contamination and a sequencing artifact, a later analysis removed 550 to 750 highly shared, low-generation-probability nucleotide sequences. A later analysis calculated a clonal expansion index for each public chain from normalized within-repertoire ranks of inferred template counts. A later analysis computed generation probabilities with a VDJ recombination model fitted to out-of-frame rearrangements, and checked the results against IGoR. In a later analysis, TCR-TCR, TCR-HLA and TCR-CMV co-occurrence was scored with hypergeometric tests, and a repertoire-size bias correction was applied to TCR pairs. In a later analysis, false discovery rates were estimated by permuting HLA or CMV assignments 20 times. In a later analysis, co-occurring TCRs were grouped using DBSCAN, with TCRdist sequence similarity added in when clustering inside HLA-allele-positive subsets. Repertoires with fewer than 30,000 or more than 120,000 public chains were left out of co-occurrence clustering, as were about 5 repertoires with anomalous nucleotide sharing. TCRdb's version of the immuneACCESS table is confined to in-frame rearrangements and falls short of the full clone set. An unresolved V gene accounts for under half of the shortfall where checked; the remainder is of unknown origin. The V and J calls and the clone size are those of that table, but D and trimming were determined from the DNA. Counted in this sample were about 140,000 clones; 80% of them appeared once. The leading ten clones occupy roughly 1.3% of the sample.

Sequencing was done on a sample of PBMCs. This clonotype originated in a male donor in good health and CMV-seropositive. The sequence is built from TRBV29-1 and TRBJ2-7; no confident D gene assignment can be made. The sequenced DNA: TGCAGCGTTGTTGCAGGAACCTACGAGCAGTACTTC. Translated, it reads CSVVAGTYEQYF.